The entry below describes one T cell receptor (beta chain). This specimen belongs to a study of T cell responses to AZD1222 COVID-19 vaccine. The CDR3 length is 14 residues. Losses at the gene ends were 2 bases for V and 0 bases for J; bases not matched to a gene: 0. Germline V gene lookup returns CDR1 ENHRY and CDR2 SYGVKD. The protocol was immunoSEQ multiplex PCR, while the TCRdb copy is restricted to in-frame clones and leaves out a portion. This table holds about 140,000 clones, about 90% found once. The receptor was derived from an adult who received the MenACWY meningococcal vaccine as a control. The chain uses TRBV10-3 and TRBJ2-5, with TRBD1 identical over 7 bases. The sequenced sample was peripheral blood, obtained 28 days after the second dose of the MenACWY control vaccine. CDR3 nucleotides: TGTGCCATCAGTGAGCAGGGGGACCAAGAGACCCAGTACTTC. It yields the protein CAISEQGDQETQYF.